This note documents a single T cell receptor beta chain sequence. What it binds is not known. The data were obtained in a study of CXCR3-negative and CXCR3-positive naive CD8 T cells. Whole-study findings and limits: More hydrophobic TRB CDR3s occurred in CXCR3-positive than in CXCR3-negative naive cells.

The length of the CDR3 is 14 residues. Looked up from germline, CDR1 is SGHRS and CDR2 is YFSETQ. Libraries of TRB cDNA were made by 5' RACE and carried UMIs. From the 5' RACE reads, TCRdb lists one entry per CDR3 protein and no DNA. The table gives tens of thousands of distinct CDR3 sequences; the top ten clones make up 1.6% of it. The sequence was obtained from a human donor in good health. Some clones in this sample may be carry-over from other donors' samples. V usage is TRBV5-1 and J usage is TRBJ2-7; absent DNA, TCRdb's TRBD1 call cannot be checked. Sequencing input: naive CXCR3- CD8+ T cells from blood. Regarding subset: CD45RO-CCR7+CD27+CD95- naive CD8+ T cells lacking CXCR3 (TNR3-). This CDR3 is CASSLYGTKYEQYF.